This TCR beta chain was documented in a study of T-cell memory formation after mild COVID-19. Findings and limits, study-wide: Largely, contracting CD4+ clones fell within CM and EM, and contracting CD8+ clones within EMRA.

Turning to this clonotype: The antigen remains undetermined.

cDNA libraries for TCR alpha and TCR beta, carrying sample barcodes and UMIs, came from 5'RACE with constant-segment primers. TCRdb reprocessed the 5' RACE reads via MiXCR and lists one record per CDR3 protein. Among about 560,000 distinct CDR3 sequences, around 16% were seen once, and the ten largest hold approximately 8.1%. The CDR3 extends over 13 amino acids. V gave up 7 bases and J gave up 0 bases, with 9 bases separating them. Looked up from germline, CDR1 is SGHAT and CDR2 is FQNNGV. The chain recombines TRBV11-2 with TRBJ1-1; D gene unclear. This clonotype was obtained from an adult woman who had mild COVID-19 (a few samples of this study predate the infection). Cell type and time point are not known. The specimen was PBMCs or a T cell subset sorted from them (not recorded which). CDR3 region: CASKIQLNTEAFF. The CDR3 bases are TGTGCCAGCAAAATACAGCTGAACACTGAAGCTTTCTTT.